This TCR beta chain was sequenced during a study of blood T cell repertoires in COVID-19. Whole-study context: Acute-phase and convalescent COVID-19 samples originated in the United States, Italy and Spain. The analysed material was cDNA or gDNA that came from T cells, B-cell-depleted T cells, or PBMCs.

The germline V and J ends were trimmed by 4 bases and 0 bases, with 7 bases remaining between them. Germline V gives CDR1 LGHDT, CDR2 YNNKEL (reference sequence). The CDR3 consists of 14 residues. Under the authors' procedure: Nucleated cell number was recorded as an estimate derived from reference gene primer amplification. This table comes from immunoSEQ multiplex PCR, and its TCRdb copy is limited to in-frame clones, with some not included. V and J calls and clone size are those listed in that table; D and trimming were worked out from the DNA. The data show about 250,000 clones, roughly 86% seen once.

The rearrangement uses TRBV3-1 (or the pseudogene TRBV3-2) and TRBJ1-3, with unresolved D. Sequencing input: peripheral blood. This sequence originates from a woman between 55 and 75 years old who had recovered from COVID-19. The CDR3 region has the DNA TGTGCCAGCAGCCCCCAACACTCTGGAAACACCATATATTTT. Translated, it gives CASSPQHSGNTIYF.